This entry is about one TCR beta chain. This specimen belongs to a study of blood T cell repertoires in COVID-19. Study information: The United States, Italy and Spain provided the acute and convalescent COVID-19 samples.

Under the authors' procedure: Nucleated cell number was recorded as an estimate derived from reference gene primer amplification. Profiled with immunoSEQ multiplex PCR; TCRdb holds only in-frame clones, not every one. V and J calls and clone size are given by that table; D and trimming were obtained from the DNA. Among 45,000 to 60,000 clones listed, around four fifths were seen once. Sequencing used peripheral blood. The receptor was isolated from a human donor in a cohort sampled during active COVID-19.

The CDR3 DNA reads TGTGCCAGCACCCCGAGGGGACAGGTCAGGTCACCCCTCCACTTT. Translation: CASTPRGQVRSPLHF. This chain connects TRBV5-6 to TRBJ1-6; the match to TRBD1 covers 8 bases. Germline CDR1 reads SGHDT; CDR2 reads YYEEEE. Losses at the gene ends were 6 bases for V and 10 bases for J; bases not matched to a gene: 12. CDR3 length: 15 residues.